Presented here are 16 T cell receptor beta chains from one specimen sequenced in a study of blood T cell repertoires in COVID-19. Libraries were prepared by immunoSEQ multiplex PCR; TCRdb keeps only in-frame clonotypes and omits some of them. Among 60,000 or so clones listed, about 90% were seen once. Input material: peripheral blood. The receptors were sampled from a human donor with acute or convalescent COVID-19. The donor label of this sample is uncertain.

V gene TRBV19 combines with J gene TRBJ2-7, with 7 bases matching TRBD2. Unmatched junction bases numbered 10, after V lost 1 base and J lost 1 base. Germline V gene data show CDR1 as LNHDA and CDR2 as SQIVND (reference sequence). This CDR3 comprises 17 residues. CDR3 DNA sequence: TGTGCCAGTAGTATAGCGGGACGGACTAGGAGATCCTACGAGCAGTACTTC. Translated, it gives CASSIAGRTRRSYEQYF.

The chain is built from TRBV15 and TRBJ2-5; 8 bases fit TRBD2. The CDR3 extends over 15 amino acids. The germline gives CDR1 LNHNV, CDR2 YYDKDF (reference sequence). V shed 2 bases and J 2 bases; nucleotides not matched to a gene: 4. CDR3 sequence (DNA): TGTGCCACCAGCAGACCTAGCGGGCCACAAGAGACCCAGTACTTC. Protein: CATSRPSGPQETQYF.

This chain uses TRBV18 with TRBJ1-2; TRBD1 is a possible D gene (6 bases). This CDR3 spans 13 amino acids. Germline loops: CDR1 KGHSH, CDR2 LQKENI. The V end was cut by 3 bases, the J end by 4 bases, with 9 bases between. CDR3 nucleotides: TGTGCCAGCTCACCTGACAGGAGCTATGGCTACACCTTC. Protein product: CASSPDRSYGYTF.

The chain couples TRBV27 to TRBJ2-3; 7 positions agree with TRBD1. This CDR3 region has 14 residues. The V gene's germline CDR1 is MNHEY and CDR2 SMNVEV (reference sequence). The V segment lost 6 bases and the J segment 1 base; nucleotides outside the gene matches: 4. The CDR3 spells CASRTGYGTDTQYF. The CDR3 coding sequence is TGTGCCAGCAGGACAGGGTACGGCACAGATACGCAGTATTTT.

CDR3 nucleotides: TGCAGCGTTGGGGGGGACGGGAGGTCATACTACGAGCAGTACTTC. Translated: CSVGGDGRSYYEQYF. The chain employs TRBV29-1 and TRBJ2-7; 7 bases map to TRBD2. The junction had 12 bases not matched to a gene; V was cut back by 4 bases and J by 3 bases. Germline loops: CDR1 SQVTM, CDR2 ANQGSEA. There are 15 residues in the CDR3.

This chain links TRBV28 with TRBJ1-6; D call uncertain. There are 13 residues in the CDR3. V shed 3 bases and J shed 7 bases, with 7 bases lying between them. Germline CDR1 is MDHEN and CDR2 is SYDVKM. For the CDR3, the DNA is TGTGCCAGCAGTTTGGGAGGAAATTCACCCCTCCACTTT. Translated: CASSLGGNSPLHF.

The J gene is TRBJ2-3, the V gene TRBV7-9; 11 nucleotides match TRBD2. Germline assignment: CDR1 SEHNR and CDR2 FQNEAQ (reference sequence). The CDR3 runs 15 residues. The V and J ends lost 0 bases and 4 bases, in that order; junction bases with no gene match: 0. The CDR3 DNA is TGTGCCAGCAGCTTAGCTAGCGGGGGGGCAGATACGCAGTATTTT. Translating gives CASSLASGGADTQYF. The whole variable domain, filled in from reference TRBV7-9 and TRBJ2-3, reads DTGVSQNPRHKITKRGQNVTFRCDPISEHNRLYWYRQTLGQGPEFLTYFQNEAQLEKSRLLSDRFSAERPKGSFSTLEIQRTEQGDSAMYLCASSLASGGADTQYFGPGTRLTVL.

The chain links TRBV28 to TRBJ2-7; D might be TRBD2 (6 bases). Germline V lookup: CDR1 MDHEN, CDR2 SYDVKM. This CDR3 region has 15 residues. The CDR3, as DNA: TGTGCCAGCAGTACCCCGGAGGGCGAAAGGGCCCGCCCGCACGTC. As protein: CASSTPEGERARPHV.

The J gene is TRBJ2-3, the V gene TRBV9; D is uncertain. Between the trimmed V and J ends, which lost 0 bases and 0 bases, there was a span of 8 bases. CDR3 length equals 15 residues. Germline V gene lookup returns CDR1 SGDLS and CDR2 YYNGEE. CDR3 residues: CASSVVSRSTDTQYF. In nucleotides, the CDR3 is TGTGCCAGCAGCGTAGTTAGCCGTAGCACAGATACGCAGTATTTT.

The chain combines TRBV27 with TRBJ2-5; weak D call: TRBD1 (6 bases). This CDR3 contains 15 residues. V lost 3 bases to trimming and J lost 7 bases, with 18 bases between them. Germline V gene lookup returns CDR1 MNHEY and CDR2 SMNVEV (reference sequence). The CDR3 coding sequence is TGTGCCAGCAGTTTCAGCTACAGGGATTGGGTGACCCAGTACTTC. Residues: CASSFSYRDWVTQYF.

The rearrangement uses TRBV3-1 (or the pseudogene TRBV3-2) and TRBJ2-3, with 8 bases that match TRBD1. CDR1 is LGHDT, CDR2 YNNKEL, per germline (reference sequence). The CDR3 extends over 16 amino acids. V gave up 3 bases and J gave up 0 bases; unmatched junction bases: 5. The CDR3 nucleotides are TGTGCCAGCAGCCAGGCCGGGACAGGAAGCACAGATACGCAGTATTTT. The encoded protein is CASSQAGTGSTDTQYF.

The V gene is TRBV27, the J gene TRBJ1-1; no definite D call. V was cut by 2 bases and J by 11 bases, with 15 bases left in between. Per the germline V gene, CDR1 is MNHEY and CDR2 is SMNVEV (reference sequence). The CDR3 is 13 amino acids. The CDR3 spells CASSLGSEMRAFF. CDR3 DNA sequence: TGTGCCAGCAGTTTAGGGTCCGAGATGCGGGCTTTCTTT.

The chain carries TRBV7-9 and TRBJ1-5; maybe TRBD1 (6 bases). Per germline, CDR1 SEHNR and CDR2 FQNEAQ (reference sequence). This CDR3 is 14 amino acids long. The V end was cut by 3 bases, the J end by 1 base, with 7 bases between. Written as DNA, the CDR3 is TGTGCCAGCAGCTTCAGGGGAAGCAATCAGCCCCAGCATTTT. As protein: CASSFRGSNQPQHF. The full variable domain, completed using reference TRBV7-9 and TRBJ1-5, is DTGVSQNPRHKITKRGQNVTFRCDPISEHNRLYWYRQTLGQGPEFLTYFQNEAQLEKSRLLSDRFSAERPKGSFSTLEIQRTEQGDSAMYLCASSFRGSNQPQHFGDGTRLSIL.

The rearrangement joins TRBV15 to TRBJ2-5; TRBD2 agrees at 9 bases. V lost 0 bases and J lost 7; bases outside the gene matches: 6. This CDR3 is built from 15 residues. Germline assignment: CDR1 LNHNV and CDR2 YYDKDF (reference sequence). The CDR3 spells CATSRDGTSSGTQYF. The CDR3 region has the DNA TGTGCCACCAGCAGAGATGGGACTAGCTCAGGGACCCAGTACTTC. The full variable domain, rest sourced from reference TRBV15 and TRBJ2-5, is DAMVIQNPRYQVTQFGKPVTLSCSQTLNHNVMYWYQQKSSQAPKLLFHYYDKDFNNEADTPDNFQSRRPNTSFCFLDIRSPGLGDTAMYLCATSRDGTSSGTQYFGPGTRLLVL.

The CDR3 reads CASSVENTRANVLTF. The CDR3 nucleotides read TGTGCCAGCAGTGTGGAGAACACCAGGGCCAACGTCCTGACTTTC. The rearrangement joins TRBV2 to TRBJ2-6; D ambiguous. Looked up from germline, CDR1 is SNHLY and CDR2 is FYNNEI. The V and J ends lost 4 bases and 5 bases respectively, with 12 bases between them. The CDR3 is 15 residues long.

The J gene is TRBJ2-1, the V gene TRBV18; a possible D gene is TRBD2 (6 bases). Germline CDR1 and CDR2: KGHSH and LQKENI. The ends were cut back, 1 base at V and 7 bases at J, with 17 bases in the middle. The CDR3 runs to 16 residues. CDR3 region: CASSPLGGPGGNEQFF. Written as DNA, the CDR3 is TGTGCCAGCTCACCACTGGGAGGCCCTGGGGGAAATGAGCAGTTCTTC.